This is a list of T cell receptor beta chains from one sample in a study of blood T cells in healthy people across ages. One entry per CDR3 protein, called by TCRdb with MiXCR from the 5' RACE reads. The sample gives some 1.8 million distinct CDR3 sequences, approximately 40% of which show up once; 23% is in the top ten. The sequencing sample was made of blood. Receptor source: a human donor in good health. The conserved cysteine and the conserved F or W are not part of the CDR3 here.

V gene	CDR3 protein
TRBV5-1	ASSSAGGRNSLLH
TRBV20-1	SARASATGGHYNEQF
TRBV9	ASSVGDSPYEQY
TRBV10-2	ASSESGDKQY
TRBV10-3	AISESVGRGANVLT
TRBV28	ASSQHRTARGTEAF
TRBV6-2/TRBV6-3	ASRYTSEWYNEQF
TRBV28	ASSLFRQSGANVLT
TRBV27	ASSFSNRGIDTQY
TRBV7-9	ASRFNQETQY
TRBV7-9	ASQGRSGANVLT
TRBV6-1	ASSAGATSTDTQY
TRBV28	ASSLLMNTGVSTDTQY
TRBV29-1	SVDAGQGDIQY
TRBV5-1	ASSLVPEQETQY
TRBV6-6	ASTGDPRDTQY
TRBV6-5	ASTPLPRETEAF
TRBV7-9	ASSSGSPGTQY
TRBV5-1	ASSSRVSGVKNEQF
TRBV7-3	ASSSPGPFNTDTQY
TRBV28	ASSLMTASSYEQY
TRBV18	ASSPNGLAQETQY
TRBV5-1	ASIGTNNEQF
TRBV6-1	ASSEALEGQFYGYT
TRBV6-5	ASSPPPGGGDGYT
TRBV15	ATSRDLGAGNNEQF
TRBV7-2	ASSFTAAVTYEQY
TRBV4-2	ASSNSGGPYPDTQY
TRBV12-3/TRBV12-4	ASSRQGTGANVLT
TRBV7-2	ASSPGGAGAF
TRBV11-1	ASSSDRLNTEAF
TRBV4-1	ASSHMTNRGGEKLF
TRBV29-1	SVGVLGQGSYEQY
TRBV27	AGSLADRAYIQY
TRBV29-1	SVDRGGSDGYGYT
TRBV6-2/TRBV6-3	ASSGGRYSGANVLT
TRBV12-3/TRBV12-4	ASSLGSGGLSSYNEQF
TRBV20-1	SASLTGSTEAF
TRBV21-1	ASSRGPQEGGETQY
TRBV6-2/TRBV6-3	AGSGQGPYEQY
TRBV28	ASSSRGQGGNIQY
TRBV15	ATSRGTGRNYGYT
TRBV11-2	ASSLWRDRVTGELF
TRBV4-2	ASSQGLGDTGELF
TRBV7-8	ASSPDWEREETQY
TRBV5-1	ASSLPTSEDGELF